Below, one T cell receptor beta chain is given with its context. Its antigen is unknown. The data originate from a study of blood T cells in healthy people across ages. Study-wide points: Older individuals had lower TCR beta diversity per million T cells (the decline was roughly linear). It was held that diversity estimates obtained from one million T cells represented underestimates.

With a J-beta primer mix and a sample-barcoded 5' primer, a second PCR ran roughly 6 to 11 cycles. Through a template-switch adaptor with 12 random nucleotides, each cDNA molecule received a tag. TCRdb reprocessed the 5' RACE reads with MiXCR, giving one entry per CDR3 protein. This table has 1.4 million to 1.5 million distinct CDR3 sequences, around 42% appearing once. The receptor comes from a woman in her late teens or twenties in good health. Material: blood.

CDR3 in DNA: TGTGCCAGCAGTGAAAGAAAGGGGGGGGATACGCAGTATTTT. Amino acids: CASSERKGGDTQYF. The chain has TRBV2 and TRBJ2-3; a weak D match, TRBD2 (7 bases). The CDR3 loop spans 14 amino acids. Trimming left V 2 bases short and J 6 bases short, with 12 bases between. Germline V gene data show CDR1 as SNHLY and CDR2 as FYNNEI.